This paragraph reports one T cell receptor (beta chain). The antigen remains unidentified. The record originates from a study of cytomegalovirus exposure and HLA in healthy donors. Study results and limitations: The presence/absence work took it that sequencing depth was about the same across donors. TCR beta chains associated with HLA were, in a later analysis, more clonally expanded than equally common others.

Researchers ran the PCR with 60 Vbeta and 13 Jbeta primers. In the original analysis: Later work found approximately 80 million unique TCR beta chains, with 9 million to 13 million shared. Some clones are missing from TCRdb's copy, which holds only in-frame ones; the method was immunoSEQ multiplex PCR. D and trimming were read from the DNA, whereas the V and J calls and clone size are those reported in that table. The sample records approximately 160,000 clones, 65% to 70% being singletons. Germline CDR1 and CDR2: SEHNR and FQNEAQ (reference sequence). This CDR3 has 16 residues. The V gene end was trimmed by 3 bases and the J gene end by 5 bases; junction bases not matched to a gene: 9.

This chain joins TRBV7-9 and TRBJ2-1; 8 nucleotides agree with TRBD2. Sequencing was carried out using PBMCs. The receptor comes from a woman aged 18-29 years in good health and CMV-seropositive. In nucleotides, the CDR3 is TGTGCCAGCAGCTTCGGGGGTCGGGAGGGCCACAATGAGCAGTTCTTC. Translating gives CASSFGGREGHNEQFF.